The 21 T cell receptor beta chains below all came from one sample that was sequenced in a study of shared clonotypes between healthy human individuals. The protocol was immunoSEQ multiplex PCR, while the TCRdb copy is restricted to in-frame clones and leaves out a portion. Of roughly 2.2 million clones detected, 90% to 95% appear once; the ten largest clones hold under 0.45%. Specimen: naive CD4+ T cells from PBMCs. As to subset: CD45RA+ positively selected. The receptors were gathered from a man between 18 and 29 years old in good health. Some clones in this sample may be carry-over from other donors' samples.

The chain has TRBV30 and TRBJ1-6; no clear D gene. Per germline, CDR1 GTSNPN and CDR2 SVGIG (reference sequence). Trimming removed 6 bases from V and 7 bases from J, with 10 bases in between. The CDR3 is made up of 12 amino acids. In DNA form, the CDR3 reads TGTGCCTGTGGGGTAGGCAATTCACCCCTCCACTTT. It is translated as CACGVGNSPLHF.

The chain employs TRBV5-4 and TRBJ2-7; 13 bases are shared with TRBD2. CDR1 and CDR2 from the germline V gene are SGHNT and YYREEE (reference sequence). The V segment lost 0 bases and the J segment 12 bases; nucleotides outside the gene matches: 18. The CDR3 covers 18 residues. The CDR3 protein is CASSLGDRARTSGSGPYF. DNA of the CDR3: TGTGCCAGCAGCTTGGGAGATCGGGCTAGGACTAGCGGGAGCGGGCCGTACTTC.

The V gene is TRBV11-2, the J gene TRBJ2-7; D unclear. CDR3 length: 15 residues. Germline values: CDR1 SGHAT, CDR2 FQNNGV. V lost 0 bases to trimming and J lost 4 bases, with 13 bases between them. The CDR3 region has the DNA TGTGCCAGCAGCTTAGAATCTCGGGTGAATTACGAGCAGTACTTC. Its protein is CASSLESRVNYEQYF.

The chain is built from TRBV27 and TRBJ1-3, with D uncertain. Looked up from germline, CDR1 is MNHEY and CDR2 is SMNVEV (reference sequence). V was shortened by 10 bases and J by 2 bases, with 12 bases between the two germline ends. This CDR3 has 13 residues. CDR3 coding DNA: TGTGCCACACGTCAGACTGCTGGAAACACCATATATTTT. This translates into CATRQTAGNTIYF.

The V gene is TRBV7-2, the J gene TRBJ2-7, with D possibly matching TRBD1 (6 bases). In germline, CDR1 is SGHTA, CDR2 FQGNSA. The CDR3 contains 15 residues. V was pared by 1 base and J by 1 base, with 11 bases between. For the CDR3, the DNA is TGTGCCAGCAGCTTAGACAGGGCGTTGTCCTACGAGCAGTACTTC. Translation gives CASSLDRALSYEQYF.

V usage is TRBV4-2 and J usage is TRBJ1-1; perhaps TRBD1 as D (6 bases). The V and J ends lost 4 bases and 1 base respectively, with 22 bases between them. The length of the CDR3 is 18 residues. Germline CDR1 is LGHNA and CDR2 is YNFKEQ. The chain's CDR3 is CASSRIPQGEVRNTEAFF. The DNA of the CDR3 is TGTGCCAGCAGCCGGATCCCACAGGGTGAGGTTAGGAACACTGAAGCTTTCTTT.

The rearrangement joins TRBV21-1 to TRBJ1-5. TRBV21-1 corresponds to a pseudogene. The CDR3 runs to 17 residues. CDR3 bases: TGTGCCAGCAGCATGCCCAAATTGAGGCATAAGAATCAGCCCCAGCATTTT. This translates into CASSMPKLRHKNQPQHF.

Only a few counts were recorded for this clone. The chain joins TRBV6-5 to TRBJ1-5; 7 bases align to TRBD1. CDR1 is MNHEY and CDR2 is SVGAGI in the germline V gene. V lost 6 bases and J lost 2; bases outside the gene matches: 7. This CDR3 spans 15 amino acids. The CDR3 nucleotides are TGTGCCAGCAGGGCGGGACAGCTGGGCAATCAGCCCCAGCATTTT. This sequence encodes CASRAGQLGNQPQHF.

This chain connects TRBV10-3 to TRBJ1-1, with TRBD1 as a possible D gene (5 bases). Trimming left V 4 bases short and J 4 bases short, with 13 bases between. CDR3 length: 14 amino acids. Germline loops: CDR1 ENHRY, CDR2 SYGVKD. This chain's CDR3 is CAISGGSSGTEAFF. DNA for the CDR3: TGTGCCATCAGTGGGGGCTCCTCCGGCACTGAAGCTTTCTTT.

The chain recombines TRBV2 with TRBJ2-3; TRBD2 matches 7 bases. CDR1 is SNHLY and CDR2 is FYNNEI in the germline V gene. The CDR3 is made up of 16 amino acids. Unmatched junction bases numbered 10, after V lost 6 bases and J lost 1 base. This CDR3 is CASSGHLGGGTDTQYF. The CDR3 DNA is TGTGCCAGCAGCGGCCACCTGGGGGGGGGCACAGATACGCAGTATTTT.

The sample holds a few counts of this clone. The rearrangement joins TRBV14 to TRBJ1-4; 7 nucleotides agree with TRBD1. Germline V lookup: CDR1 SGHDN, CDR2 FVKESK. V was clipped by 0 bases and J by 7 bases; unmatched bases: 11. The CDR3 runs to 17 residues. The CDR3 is CASSQEDRTGAVEKLFF. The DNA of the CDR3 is TGTGCCAGCAGCCAAGAAGACCGTACAGGGGCGGTTGAAAAACTGTTTTTT.

The CDR3 loop reads CASSLFGPSGPDEQYF. CDR3 sequence (DNA): TGTGCCAGCAGCTTATTCGGGCCCAGCGGGCCGGACGAGCAGTACTTC. The chain combines TRBV7-2 with TRBJ2-7; D might be TRBD2 (6 bases). CDR1 is SGHTA and CDR2 is FQGNSA in the germline V gene. The CDR3 totals 16 residues. The V end was cut by 2 bases, the J end by 5 bases, with 19 bases between.

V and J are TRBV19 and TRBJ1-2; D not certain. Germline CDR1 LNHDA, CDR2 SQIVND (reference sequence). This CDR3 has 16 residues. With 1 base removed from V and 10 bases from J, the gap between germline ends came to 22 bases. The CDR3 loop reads CASSIVSGVTSIIYTF. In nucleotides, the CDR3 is TGTGCCAGTAGTATAGTGTCCGGTGTCACGAGCATAATCTACACCTTC.

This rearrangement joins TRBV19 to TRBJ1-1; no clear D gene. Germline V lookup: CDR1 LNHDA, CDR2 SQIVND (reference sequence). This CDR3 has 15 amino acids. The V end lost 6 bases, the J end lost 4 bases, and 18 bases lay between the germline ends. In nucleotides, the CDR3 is TGTGCCAGTAGGCCCCTTGGGGAGGGAGGCACTGAAGCTTTCTTT. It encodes CASRPLGEGGTEAFF. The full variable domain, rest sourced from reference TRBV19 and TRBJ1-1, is DGGITQSPKYLFRKEGQNVTLSCEQNLNHDAMYWYRQDPGQGLRLIYYSQIVNDFQKGDIAEGYSVSREKKESFPLTVTSAQKNPTAFYLCASRPLGEGGTEAFFGQGTRLTVV.

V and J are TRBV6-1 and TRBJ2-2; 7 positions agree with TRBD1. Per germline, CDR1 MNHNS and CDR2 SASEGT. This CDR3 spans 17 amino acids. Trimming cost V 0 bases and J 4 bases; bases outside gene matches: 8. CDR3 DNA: TGTGCCAGCAGTGAAGCGCCATCCCGGGACAGCACCGGGGAGCTGTTTTTT. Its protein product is CASSEAPSRDSTGELFF.

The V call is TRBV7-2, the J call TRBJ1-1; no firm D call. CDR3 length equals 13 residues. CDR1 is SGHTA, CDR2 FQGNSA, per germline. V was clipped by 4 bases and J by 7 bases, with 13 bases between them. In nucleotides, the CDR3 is TGTGCCAGCAGCTCGTACACCTTTGGTGAAGCTTTCTTT. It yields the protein CASSSYTFGEAFF. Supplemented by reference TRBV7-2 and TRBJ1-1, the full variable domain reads GAGVSQSPSNKVTEKGKDVELRCDPISGHTALYWYRQSLGQGLEFLIYFQGNSAPDKSGLPSDRFSAERTGGSVSTLTIQRTQQEDSAVYLCASSSYTFGEAFFGQGTRLTVV.

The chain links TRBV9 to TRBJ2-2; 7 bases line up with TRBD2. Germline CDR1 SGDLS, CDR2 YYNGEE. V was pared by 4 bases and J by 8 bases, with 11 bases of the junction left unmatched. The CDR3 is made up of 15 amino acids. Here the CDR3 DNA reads TGTGCCAGCAGCTCGGCGGCTAGCGGAGCGGGGGAGCTGTTTTTT. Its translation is CASSSAASGAGELFF.

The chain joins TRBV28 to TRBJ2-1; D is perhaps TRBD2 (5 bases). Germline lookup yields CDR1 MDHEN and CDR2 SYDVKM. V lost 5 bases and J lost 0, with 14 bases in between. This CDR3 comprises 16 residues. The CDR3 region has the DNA TGTGCCAGCAGTCGGATCGAGGGCAGCTCCTACAATGAGCAGTTCTTC. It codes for CASSRIEGSSYNEQFF.

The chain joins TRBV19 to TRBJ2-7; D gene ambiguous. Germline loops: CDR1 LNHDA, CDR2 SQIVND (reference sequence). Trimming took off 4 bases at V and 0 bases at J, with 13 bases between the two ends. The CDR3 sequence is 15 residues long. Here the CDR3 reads CASSREARSSYEQYF. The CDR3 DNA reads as TGTGCCAGTAGTAGGGAAGCTAGGAGCTCCTACGAGCAGTACTTC.

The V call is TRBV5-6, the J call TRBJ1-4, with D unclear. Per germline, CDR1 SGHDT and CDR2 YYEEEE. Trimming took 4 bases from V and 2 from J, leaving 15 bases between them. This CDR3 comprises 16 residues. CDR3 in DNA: TGTGCCAGCAGCGTCCCGGGGAGCTTGACTAATGAAAAACTGTTTTTT. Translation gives CASSVPGSLTNEKLFF.

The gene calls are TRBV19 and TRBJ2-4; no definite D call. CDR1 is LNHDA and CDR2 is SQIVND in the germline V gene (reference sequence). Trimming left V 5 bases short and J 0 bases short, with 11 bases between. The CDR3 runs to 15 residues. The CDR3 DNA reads TGTGCCAGTAGTCCGCCACAGCTAGCCAAAAACATTCAGTACTTC. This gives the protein CASSPPQLAKNIQYF. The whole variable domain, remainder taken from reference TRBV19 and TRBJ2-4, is DGGITQSPKYLFRKEGQNVTLSCEQNLNHDAMYWYRQDPGQGLRLIYYSQIVNDFQKGDIAEGYSVSREKKESFPLTVTSAQKNPTAFYLCASSPPQLAKNIQYFGAGTRLSVL.